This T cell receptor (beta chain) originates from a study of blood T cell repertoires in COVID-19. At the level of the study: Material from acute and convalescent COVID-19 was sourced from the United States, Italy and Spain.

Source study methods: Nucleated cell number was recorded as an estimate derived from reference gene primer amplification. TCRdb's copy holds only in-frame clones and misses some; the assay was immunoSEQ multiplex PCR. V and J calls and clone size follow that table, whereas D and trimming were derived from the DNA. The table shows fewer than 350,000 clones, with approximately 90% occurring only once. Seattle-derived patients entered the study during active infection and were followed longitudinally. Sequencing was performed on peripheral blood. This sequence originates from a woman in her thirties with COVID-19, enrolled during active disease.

The CDR3: CASSGGSGDYNEQFF. The CDR3 DNA reads as TGCGCCAGCAGCGGGGGTAGCGGCGACTACAATGAGCAGTTCTTC. The gene calls are TRBV10-2 and TRBJ2-1; a weak D match, TRBD2 (6 bases). Per germline, CDR1 WSHSY and CDR2 SAAADI. V lost 6 bases and J lost 3, with 15 bases in between. CDR3 length: 15 residues.